What follows are 29 T cell receptor beta chains derived from one specimen sequenced in a study of PD-1 and CTLA-4 blockade in melanoma. Measured with immunoSEQ multiplex PCR; TCRdb has only the in-frame clones, and not every one. The table has roughly 30,000 clones, 85% to 95% seen once. The specimen was CD8+ T cells from peripheral blood, collected from a patient given anti-PD-1 treatment. All receptors come from a human donor with melanoma.

The V call is TRBV10-2, the J call TRBJ2-7; D perhaps matches TRBD1 (5 bases). Deletions cut 6 bases from V and 3 bases from J, with 18 bases between. Germline loops: CDR1 WSHSY, CDR2 SAAADI. The CDR3 extends over 15 amino acids. The CDR3: CASRNRLTGDYEQYF. CDR3 coding DNA: TGCGCCAGCAGAAACAGGTTAACGGGCGACTACGAGCAGTACTTC.

This chain joins TRBV28 and TRBJ2-1; D remains unclear. Deletions cut 4 bases from V and 0 bases from J, with 10 bases between. The CDR3 covers 15 residues. CDR1 is MDHEN, CDR2 SYDVKM, per germline. Here the CDR3 reads CASSSDRSSYNEQFF. CDR3 in DNA: TGTGCCAGCAGTTCGGATCGGAGCTCCTACAATGAGCAGTTCTTC.

The chain has TRBV30 and TRBJ1-6; D call uncertain. The V end was cut by 7 bases, the J end by 0 bases, with 13 bases between. CDR1 is GTSNPN, CDR2 SVGIG, per germline (reference sequence). The CDR3 is 15 residues long. Here the CDR3 reads CASMEGSSYNSPLHF. CDR3 sequence (DNA): TGTGCCTCGATGGAGGGAAGCTCCTATAATTCACCCCTCCACTTT.

The V and J genes are TRBV5-3 and TRBJ1-1; 9 bases are a match to TRBD1. TRBV5-3 belongs to the ORF category, with a function that is uncertain. This CDR3 contains 16 residues. The V and J ends lost 4 bases and 0 bases, in that order; junction bases with no gene match: 7. The DNA for the CDR3 is TGTGCCAGAAGCCGCTCGACAGGGGGGATGAACACTGAAGCTTTCTTT. It translates to CARSRSTGGMNTEAFF.

The V gene is TRBV10-2, the J gene TRBJ2-7; D is unclear. The germline V and J ends were trimmed by 3 bases and 0 bases, with 9 bases remaining between them. Germline CDR1 reads WSHSY; CDR2 reads SAAADI. The CDR3 sequence is 14 residues long. The CDR3 sequence: CASSDEHSSYEQYF. CDR3 coding DNA: TGCGCCAGCAGTGATGAACACAGCTCCTACGAGCAGTACTTC.

The CDR3 is CASRGLQSYEQYF. The CDR3 bases are TGTGCCAGCAGAGGGTTGCAATCCTACGAGCAGTACTTC. The chain joins TRBV12-3 or TRBV12-4 to TRBJ2-7; D gene unclear. V was shortened by 6 bases and J by 1 base, with 10 bases between the two germline ends. The CDR3 runs to 13 residues.

The chain combines TRBV4-2 with TRBJ1-5; unclear D gene. There are 15 residues in the CDR3. Deletions cut 0 bases from V and 2 bases from J, with 8 bases between. Germline V lookup: CDR1 LGHNA, CDR2 YNFKEQ. The CDR3 DNA is TGTGCCAGCAGCCAAGATAGGAAGGGCAATCAGCCCCAGCATTTT. Its protein is CASSQDRKGNQPQHF.

This chain connects TRBV28 to TRBJ2-7; TRBD1 matches 9 bases. The CDR3 is made up of 19 amino acids. Germline lookup yields CDR1 MDHEN and CDR2 SYDVKM. After removal of 2 bases from V and 2 bases from J, the junction contained 16 bases not matched to a gene. This CDR3 is CASSLGYRDREVWTYEQYF. For the CDR3, the DNA is TGTGCCAGCAGTTTAGGGTACCGGGACAGGGAGGTATGGACCTACGAGCAGTACTTC.

The rearrangement joins TRBV4-1 to TRBJ1-1, with D hard to call. The germline V gene has CDR1 MGHRA and CDR2 YSYEKL. The CDR3 consists of 13 residues. The V gene lost 0 bases and the J gene lost 7 bases, with 9 bases spanning the gap. The CDR3 protein is CASSQDGSGEAFF. CDR3 coding DNA: TGCGCCAGCAGCCAAGATGGGTCGGGTGAAGCTTTCTTT.

The genes are TRBV3-1 (or the pseudogene TRBV3-2) and TRBJ1-6; 8 bases line up with TRBD1. The J segment lost 10 bases and the V segment lost 1 base, leaving 9 bases of the junction unmatched. The germline gives CDR1 LGHDT, CDR2 YNNKEL (reference sequence). The CDR3 is made up of 16 amino acids. The CDR3 sequence: CASSQVSPDRASPLHF. CDR3 bases: TGTGCCAGCAGCCAAGTAAGTCCGGACAGGGCATCACCCCTCCACTTT.

The V and J genes are TRBV7-6 and TRBJ1-2; D might be TRBD1 (5 bases). CDR1 is SGHVS and CDR2 is FNYEAQ in the germline V gene. V shed 5 bases and J shed 4 bases, with 20 bases lying between them. CDR3 size: 16 residues. The CDR3 loop is CASSTIRDGISYGYTF. DNA of the CDR3: TGTGCCAGCAGCACGATCCGGGACGGAATTTCCTATGGCTACACCTTC.

The rearrangement links TRBV3-1 (or the pseudogene TRBV3-2) to TRBJ1-2; no firm D call. V was trimmed by 1 base and J by 6 bases, leaving 15 bases between them. The length of the CDR3 is 15 residues. Germline V gives CDR1 LGHDT, CDR2 YNNKEL (reference sequence). The CDR3 sequence: CASSQGRTEMDGYTF. CDR3 coding DNA: TGTGCCAGCAGCCAAGGCAGGACGGAGATGGATGGCTACACCTTC.

V usage is TRBV19 and J usage is TRBJ2-5, with 14 bases fitting TRBD2. The germline V gene encodes CDR1 LNHDA and CDR2 SQIVND (reference sequence). The CDR3 spans 17 residues. The trim removed 8 bases at V and 4 bases at J, leaving 12 bases unmatched. The chain's CDR3 is CASGIGTSGGGLETQYF. The DNA of the CDR3 is TGTGCCAGTGGGATCGGGACTAGCGGGGGAGGTTTAGAGACCCAGTACTTC.

The rearrangement uses TRBV11-2 and TRBJ1-1; a weak D match, TRBD1 (5 bases). Trimming cost V 0 bases and J 10 bases, with 15 bases left between them. Germline CDR1 SGHAT, CDR2 FQNNGV. The CDR3 extends over 14 amino acids. The CDR3 DNA is TGTGCCAGCAGCTTAGAGTTCCGGGACGCACGAGCTTTCTTT. It yields the protein CASSLEFRDARAFF.

The J gene is TRBJ1-1, the V gene TRBV7-9; TRBD1 might be the D (5 bases). CDR1 SEHNR and CDR2 FQNEAQ come from the germline V gene (reference sequence). The V end lost 3 bases, the J end lost 7 bases, and 18 bases lay between the germline ends. The CDR3 consists of 15 residues. CDR3 bases: TGTGCCAGCAGCTTTCCTTCTAGGGACGGTGGTGAAGCTTTCTTT. It yields the protein CASSFPSRDGGEAFF.

V gene TRBV12-2 combines with J gene TRBJ1-2. TRBV12-2 is a recognized pseudogene. CDR3 size: 16 residues. The CDR3 DNA reads TGTGCAAGTCGCTTTAGAGCGGGGGGGCAGGACTATGGCTACACCTTC. Encoded protein: CASRFRAGGQDYGYTF.

The chain recombines TRBV5-1 with TRBJ1-2, with D perhaps TRBD1 (6 bases). The CDR3 runs 12 residues. The germline CDR1 and CDR2 sequences are SGHRS and YFSETQ. V was cut by 1 base and J by 8 bases, with 9 bases left in between. CDR3 amino acids: CASSLYQGGYTF. The CDR3, as DNA: TGCGCCAGCAGCTTGTATCAGGGGGGCTACACCTTC.

The rearrangement uses TRBV27 and TRBJ2-5; D not certain. Per the germline V gene, CDR1 is MNHEY and CDR2 is SMNVEV (reference sequence). The CDR3 loop spans 14 amino acids. Between the trimmed V and J ends, which lost 5 bases and 0 bases, there was a span of 10 bases. The CDR3 sequence is CASSGNVYQETQYF. In DNA form, the CDR3 reads TGTGCCAGCAGTGGGAACGTGTACCAAGAGACCCAGTACTTC.

The chain uses TRBV10-1 and TRBJ2-7, with D possibly TRBD2 on 5 matching bases. The germline V and J ends were trimmed by 0 bases and 3 bases, with 9 bases remaining between them. Germline V gene sequence: CDR1 WNHNN, CDR2 SYGVQD (reference sequence). CDR3 length: 14 amino acids. CDR3 nucleotides: TGCGCCAGCAGTGAGTCGGGTCGGGACTACGAGCAGTACTTC. Translation gives CASSESGRDYEQYF.

The sample holds one count of this clone. The rearrangement joins TRBV5-6 to TRBJ1-5, with no clear D. V lost 3 bases and J 4 bases, leaving 5 bases between the germline ends. In germline, CDR1 is SGHDT, CDR2 YYEEEE. The CDR3 length is 12 residues. CDR3 sequence: CASSYLNQPQHF. The CDR3 DNA sequence: TGTGCCAGCAGCTATCTAAATCAGCCCCAGCATTTT.

The rearrangement links TRBV7-9 to TRBJ2-3; D is perhaps TRBD1 (5 bases). Between the trimmed V and J ends, which lost 5 bases and 0 bases, there was a span of 12 bases. The germline gives CDR1 SEHNR, CDR2 FQNEAQ (reference sequence). CDR3 length: 15 residues. The CDR3 protein is CASSPDTLSTDTQYF. The CDR3 DNA follows: TGTGCCAGCAGCCCGGACACCCTTAGCACAGATACGCAGTATTTT.

This clone appeared a single time. The V call is TRBV25-1, the J call TRBJ2-3, with a possible D match to TRBD2 (7 bases). The germline V gene has CDR1 MGHDK and CDR2 SYGVNS. The CDR3 length is 14 residues. Trimming removed 11 bases at V and 4 bases at J, with 19 bases between. The CDR3 nucleotides are TGTGCCTCTCTTGGGGGGGCCCTGTCAGATACGCAGTATTTT. This codes for CASLGGALSDTQYF.

The genes are TRBV9 and TRBJ2-7; D perhaps matches TRBD2 (6 bases). Germline V gene sequence: CDR1 SGDLS, CDR2 YYNGEE. Trimming stripped 2 bases from V and 2 bases from J, with 11 bases between. CDR3 length equals 14 residues. The CDR3 DNA is TGTGCCAGCAGCGTGCGGGACGGACCCTACGAGCAGTACTTC. The encoded protein is CASSVRDGPYEQYF.

This chain connects TRBV27 to TRBJ2-7, with D tentatively TRBD1 (5 bases). V lost 5 bases, J lost 5 bases, and 13 bases lay in between. The length of the CDR3 is 13 residues. Germline V lookup: CDR1 MNHEY, CDR2 SMNVEV (reference sequence). The CDR3, as DNA: TGTGCCAGCAGTATCCAGGGTCCCAACGAGCAGTACTTC. Translation gives CASSIQGPNEQYF.

As for this clone: One end of the junction fails to match germline, which may point to a read error. The chain has TRBV29-1 and TRBJ1-2; no firm D call. Germline V CDR1 and CDR2: SQVTM, ANQGSEA. The CDR3 sequence is 11 residues long. The CDR3 DNA reads as TGCAGCGTTGGAACTAACTATGGCTGCACCTTC. Protein sequence: CSVGTNYGCTF.

CDR3 in DNA: TGTGCCACCAGCGAATTACTAGCGACCATTTACAATGAGCAGTTCTTC. Protein sequence: CATSELLATIYNEQFF. The chain is built from TRBV15 and TRBJ2-1, with 7 positions matching TRBD2. The CDR3 has 16 residues. The germline CDR1 and CDR2 sequences are LNHNV and YYDKDF (reference sequence). Unmatched junction bases numbered 11, after V lost 5 bases and J lost 4 bases.

The rearrangement uses TRBV6-6 and TRBJ2-7; D gene uncertain. The CDR3 covers 11 residues. Trimming removed 6 bases from V and 1 base from J, with 4 bases in between. In germline, CDR1 is MNHNY, CDR2 SVGAGI (reference sequence). CDR3 loop: CASRISYEQYF. Written as DNA, the CDR3 is TGTGCCAGCAGGATTTCCTACGAGCAGTACTTC.

The chain couples TRBV6-5 to TRBJ1-2; D unclear. Trimming pared 3 bases from V and 5 bases from J, leaving 16 bases between. Germline V gene lookup returns CDR1 MNHEY and CDR2 SVGAGI. CDR3 length: 15 residues. The CDR3 region is CASSYLNSFLYGYTF. In DNA form, the CDR3 reads TGTGCCAGCAGTTATCTTAACAGTTTTCTTTATGGCTACACCTTC.

The chain employs TRBV9 and TRBJ2-1; D remains unclear. V was clipped by 0 bases and J by 5 bases, with 15 bases between them. The V gene's germline CDR1 is SGDLS and CDR2 YYNGEE. This CDR3 is built from 16 residues. CDR3 DNA: TGTGCCAGCAGCGTAGCCCATACCAGTCCAAACAATGAGCAGTTCTTC. It translates to CASSVAHTSPNNEQFF.